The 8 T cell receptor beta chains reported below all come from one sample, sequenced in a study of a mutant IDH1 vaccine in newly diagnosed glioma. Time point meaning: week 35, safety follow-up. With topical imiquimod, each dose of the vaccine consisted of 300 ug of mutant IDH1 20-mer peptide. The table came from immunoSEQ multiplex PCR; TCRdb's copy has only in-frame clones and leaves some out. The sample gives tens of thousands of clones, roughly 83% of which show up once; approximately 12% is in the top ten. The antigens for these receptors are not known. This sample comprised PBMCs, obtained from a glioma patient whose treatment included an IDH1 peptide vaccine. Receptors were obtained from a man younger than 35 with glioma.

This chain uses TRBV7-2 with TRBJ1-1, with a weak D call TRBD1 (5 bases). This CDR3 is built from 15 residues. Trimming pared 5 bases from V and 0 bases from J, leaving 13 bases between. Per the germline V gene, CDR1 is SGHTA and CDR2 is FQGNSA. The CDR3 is CASSTAGTVNTEAFF. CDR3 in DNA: TGTGCCAGCAGCACGGCCGGGACTGTGAACACTGAAGCTTTCTTT. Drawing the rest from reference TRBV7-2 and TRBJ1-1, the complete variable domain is GAGVSQSPSNKVTEKGKDVELRCDPISGHTALYWYRQSLGQGLEFLIYFQGNSAPDKSGLPSDRFSAERTGGSVSTLTIQRTQQEDSAVYLCASSTAGTVNTEAFFGQGTRLTVV.

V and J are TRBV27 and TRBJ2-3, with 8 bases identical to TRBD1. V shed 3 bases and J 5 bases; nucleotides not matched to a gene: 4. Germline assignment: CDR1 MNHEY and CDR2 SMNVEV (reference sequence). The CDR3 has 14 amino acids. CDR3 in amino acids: CASSFQGAVDTQYF. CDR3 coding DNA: TGTGCCAGCAGTTTCCAGGGGGCGGTAGATACGCAGTATTTT.

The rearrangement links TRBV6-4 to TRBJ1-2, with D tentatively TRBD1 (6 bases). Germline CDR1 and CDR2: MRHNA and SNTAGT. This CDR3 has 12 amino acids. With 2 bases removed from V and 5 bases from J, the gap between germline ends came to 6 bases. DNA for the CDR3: TGTGCCAGCAGTGACCAGGGGTATGGCTACACCTTC. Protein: CASSDQGYGYTF.

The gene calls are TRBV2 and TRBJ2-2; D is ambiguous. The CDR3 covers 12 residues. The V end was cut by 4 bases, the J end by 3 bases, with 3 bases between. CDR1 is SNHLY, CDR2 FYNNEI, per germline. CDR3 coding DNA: TGTGCCAGCAGTGGGGACACCGGGGAGCTGTTTTTT. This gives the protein CASSGDTGELFF. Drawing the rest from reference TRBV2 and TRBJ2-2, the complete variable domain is EPEVTQTPSHQVTQMGQEVILRCVPISNHLYFYWYRQILGQKVEFLVSFYNNEISEKSEIFDDQFSVERPDGSNFTLKIRSTKLEDSAMYFCASSGDTGELFFGEGSRLTVL.

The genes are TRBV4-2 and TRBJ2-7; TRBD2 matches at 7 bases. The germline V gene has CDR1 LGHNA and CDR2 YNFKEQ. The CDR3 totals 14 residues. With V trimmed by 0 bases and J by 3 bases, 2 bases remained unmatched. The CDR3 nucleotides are TGTGCCAGCAGCCAAGATCAGCGGGGCTACGAGCAGTACTTC. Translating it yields CASSQDQRGYEQYF.

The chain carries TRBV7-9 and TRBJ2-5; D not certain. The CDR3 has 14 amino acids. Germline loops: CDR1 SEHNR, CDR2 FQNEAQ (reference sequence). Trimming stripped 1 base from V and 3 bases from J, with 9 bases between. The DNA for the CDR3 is TGTGCCAGCAGCTTAGAGGGTAGAGAAGAGACCCAGTACTTC. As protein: CASSLEGREETQYF.

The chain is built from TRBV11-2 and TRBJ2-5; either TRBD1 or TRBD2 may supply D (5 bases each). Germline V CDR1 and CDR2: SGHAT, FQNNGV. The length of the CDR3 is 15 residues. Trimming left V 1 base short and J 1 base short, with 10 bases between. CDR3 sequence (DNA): TGTGCCAGCAGCTTAGCCGGGACCCCCCAAGAGACCCAGTACTTC. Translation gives CASSLAGTPQETQYF.

CDR3 sequence: CASSYVVGTGGFNEQFF. DNA for the CDR3: TGTGCCAGCAGCTATGTCGTTGGGACAGGGGGTTTCAATGAGCAGTTCTTC. This chain links TRBV11-1 with TRBJ2-1; 11 bases agree with TRBD1. CDR1 is SGHAT and CDR2 is FQDESV in the germline V gene (reference sequence). The V gene end was trimmed by 4 bases and the J gene end by 6 bases; junction bases not matched to a gene: 11. The CDR3 covers 17 residues.